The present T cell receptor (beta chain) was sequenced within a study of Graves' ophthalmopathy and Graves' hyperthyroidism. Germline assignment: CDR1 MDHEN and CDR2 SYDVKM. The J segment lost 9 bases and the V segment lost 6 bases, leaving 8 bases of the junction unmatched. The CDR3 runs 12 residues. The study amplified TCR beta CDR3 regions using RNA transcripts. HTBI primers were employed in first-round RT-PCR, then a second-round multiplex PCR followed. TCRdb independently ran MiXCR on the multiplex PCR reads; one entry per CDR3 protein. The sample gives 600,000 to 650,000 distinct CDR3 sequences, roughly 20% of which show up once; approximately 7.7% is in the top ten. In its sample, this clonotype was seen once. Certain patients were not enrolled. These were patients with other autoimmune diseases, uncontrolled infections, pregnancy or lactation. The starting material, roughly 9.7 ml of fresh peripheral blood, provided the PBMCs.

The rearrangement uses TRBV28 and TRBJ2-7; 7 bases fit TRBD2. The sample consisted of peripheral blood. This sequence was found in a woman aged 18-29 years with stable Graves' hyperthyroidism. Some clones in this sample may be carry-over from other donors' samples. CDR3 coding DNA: TGTGCCAGCAGACCGGGGAGGGTAGGGCAGTACTTC. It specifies CASRPGRVGQYF.